The present T cell receptor beta chain was sequenced within a study of blood T cells in healthy people across ages. General observations from the study: The unknown donor CMV status may have confounded expanded clonotype changes.

Comments on this clonotype: The antigen remains undetermined.

Germline V CDR1 and CDR2: KGHSH, LQKENI. The CDR3 is made up of 15 amino acids. A second PCR, run for about 7 to 11 cycles, used a sample-barcoded 5' primer plus a J-beta primer mix. Tags on each cDNA molecule came from a template-switch adaptor with 12 random nucleotides. TCRdb called the 5' RACE reads again in MiXCR, with one record for every CDR3 protein. The sample carries 1.5 million to 2 million distinct CDR3 sequences, about 30% recorded once. The chain couples TRBV18 to TRBJ2-1, with TRBD2 identical over 9 bases. The assigned J gene may be wrong: the sequence end matches TRBJ2-7 better. This sequence was found in a woman aged 25 to 39 in good health. Sequenced material: blood. The CDR3 coding sequence is TGTGCCAGCTCGTCCGGGACTAGCAGTCACAATGAGCAGTACTTC. It translates to CASSSGTSSHNEQYF.